The entry that follows covers one T cell receptor beta chain sequence. This clonotype was counted a few times. Its antigen is still unknown. Base qualities are not at hand, and no much larger clone is one base apart. Spanning cysteine to phenylalanine, the CDR3 consists of 13 amino acids. Solely the CDR3 DNA is kept, with 39 bases framed from the first base. Sequences SGHRS (CDR1) and YFSETQ (CDR2) are obtained from the germline V gene. V loses 5 bases, J loses 1 base, and the germline ends lie 10 bases apart. The library relied on PCR. The sample was run on an Illumina HiSeq 2500. To normalize quantification of the TCRbeta repertoire, the TCR libraries were built with molecular barcoding that relied on unique molecular identifiers. The public reads were run again by TCRdb, first through fastp at Q25 and then through MiXCR, and only productive beta chains were kept. Rows are combined by CDR3 protein, so each entry shows the most common genes and DNA. The sample table records a few hundred thousand distinct CDR3 sequences; around 18% of these occur just once. Approximately 3% of the sample is taken by the ten largest.

The sample originates from a study of T-cell reconstitution after alpha-beta-depleted transplantation in children (dated by TCRdb to about 2016). Concerning the study at large: Using TCR repertoire profiling, the study quantitatively followed how T-cell immune reconstitution unfolded in children after TCRalphabeta/CD19-depleted allogeneic hematopoietic cell transplantation.

This receptor was identified in a human donor who donated a stem cell graft to a child with acute lymphoblastic leukemia. The V gene is TRBV5-1 and the J gene is TRBJ2-7; tentative D gene TRBD1, with 5 bases matching. The source was PBMCs from the stem cell graft donor, collected from the stem cell graft. The DNA reads as follows: TGCGCCAGCAGGCCCGACAGTTCCTACGAGCAGTACTTC. This gives the protein CASRPDSSYEQYF.